Presented here are 5 T cell receptor beta chains from one specimen sequenced in a study of CD8+ T cells in alopecia areata. Following extraction, RNA underwent reverse transcription to cDNA, which served as the sequencing template. This table comes from immunoSEQ multiplex PCR, and its TCRdb copy is limited to in-frame clones, with some not included. The table shows under 350,000 clones, with 58% occurring only once. This sample's treatment: oral pan-JAK inhibitor, 5-10 mg twice daily. The sample here was CD4+ T cells sorted from blood, taken at week 24, from a patient treated with tofacitinib. Receptors originate from a human donor with alopecia areata.

This chain connects TRBV29-1 to TRBJ2-1; D tentatively reads TRBD1 or TRBD2 (6 bases each). The length of the CDR3 is 14 residues. V gave up 3 bases and J gave up 5 bases, with 14 bases separating them. Per the germline V gene, CDR1 is SQVTM and CDR2 is ANQGSEA. The CDR3 DNA is TGCAGCGTTGAGAGGGGGGCGGCGGACAATGAGCAGTTCTTC. Translated, it gives CSVERGAADNEQFF.

The sample holds a few counts of this clone. The chain uses TRBV7-8 and TRBJ1-4; TRBD1 matches at 7 bases. Trimming at V came to 0 bases and at J to 4 bases, leaving 8 bases not matched to a gene. From germline, CDR1 is SGHVS and CDR2 FQNEAQ. The CDR3 extends over 17 amino acids. As DNA, the CDR3 is TGTGCCAGCAGCTTAGCGAGGTTGGGACAGATTAATGAAAAACTGTTTTTT. Protein sequence: CASSLARLGQINEKLFF. Filled out from reference TRBV7-8 and TRBJ1-4, the complete variable domain reads GAGVSQSPRYKVAKRGQDVALRCDPISGHVSLFWYQQALGQGPEFLTYFQNEAQLDKSGLPSDRFFAERPEGSVSTLKIQRTQQEDSAVYLCASSLARLGQINEKLFFGSGTQLSVL.

The chain is built from TRBV29-1 and TRBJ2-3; D is ambiguous. Trimming took off 7 bases at V and 0 bases at J, with 8 bases between the two ends. CDR1 is SQVTM, CDR2 ANQGSEA, per germline. The CDR3 length is 12 residues. The CDR3 bases are TGCAGCGCAACCCCTAGCACAGATACGCAGTATTTT. This translates into CSATPSTDTQYF.

Points on this clone: Different DNA sequences within this sample yield the same CDR3. J is TRBJ1-2 and V is TRBV9; TRBD1 matches at 9 bases. The CDR3 totals 13 residues. In germline, CDR1 is SGDLS, CDR2 YYNGEE. Trimming removed 0 bases from V and 7 bases from J; junction bases left unmatched: 1. The CDR3 is CASSVAQGAGYTF. The CDR3, as DNA: TGTGCCAGCAGCGTAGCACAGGGGGCTGGCTACACCTTC.

This clone showed up just a few times. Other DNA sequences of this sample code for an identical CDR3. The chain recombines TRBV30 with TRBJ1-5, with 7 positions matching TRBD1. The CDR3 consists of 13 residues. V gave up 1 base and J gave up 4 bases; unmatched junction bases: 1. Germline CDR1 and CDR2: GTSNPN and SVGIG (reference sequence). The CDR3 loop reads CAWSDRGNQPQHF. CDR3 in DNA: TGTGCCTGGAGTGACAGGGGTAATCAGCCCCAGCATTTT.